This T cell receptor (beta chain) was observed in a study of blood T cell repertoires in COVID-19. V lost 5 bases, J lost 5 bases, and 12 bases lay in between. Germline-derived CDR1 and CDR2 are SGHTA and FQGNSA. The CDR3 is 13 residues long. Measured with immunoSEQ multiplex PCR; TCRdb has only the in-frame clones, and not every one. The table records about 120,000 clones, 80% to 90% of them present only once. The receptor comes from a man aged 70-80 years with active or convalescent COVID-19. The sample comprised peripheral blood. V usage is TRBV7-2 and J usage is TRBJ1-1; D is ambiguous. The CDR3 protein is CASSRGGRTEAFF. The CDR3 nucleotides are TGTGCCAGCAGCCGGGGAGGGAGGACTGAAGCTTTCTTT.